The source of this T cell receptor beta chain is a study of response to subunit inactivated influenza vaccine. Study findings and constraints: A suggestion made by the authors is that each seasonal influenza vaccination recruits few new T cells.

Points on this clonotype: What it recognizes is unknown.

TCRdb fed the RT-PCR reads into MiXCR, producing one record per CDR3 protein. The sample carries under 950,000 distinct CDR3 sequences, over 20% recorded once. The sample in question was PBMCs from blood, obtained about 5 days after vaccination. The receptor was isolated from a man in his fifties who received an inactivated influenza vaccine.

CDR3 loop: CASRFIAGAGTDTQYF. In nucleotides, the CDR3 is TGTGCCAGCAGATTCATAGCGGGGGCCGGCACAGATACGCAGTATTTT. The chain is built from TRBV27 and TRBJ2-3; TRBD2 aligns across 9 bases. Per the germline V gene, CDR1 is MNHEY and CDR2 is SMNVEV (reference sequence). J was trimmed by 1 base and V by 6 bases; bases with no gene match: 8. The CDR3 sequence is 16 residues long.